This T cell receptor (beta chain) was sequenced in a study of CXCR3-negative and CXCR3-positive naive CD8 T cells. Study as a whole: TRB reads totalled about 140 million, about 1.5 +/- 0.3 million per library. Study conclusions and caveats: Unlike memory cells, which differed, naive CXCR3-negative and CXCR3-positive cells had similar TRBV-TRBJ usage. CXCR3-positive naive cells carried more hydrophobic TRB CDR3s than CXCR3-negative naive cells did. Whereas both naive subsets had comparably high diversity, memory CD8+ cells had much lower diversity.

As concerns this clonotype: What it binds is not known.

Triplicate sorting captured roughly 310,000 cells each from every CD8+ T cell subset. The libraries of TRB cDNA were constructed through 5' RACE using UMI labels. TCRdb reprocessed the 5' RACE reads and stores each CDR3 protein as one record, lacking DNA. This sample's table reports tens of thousands of distinct CDR3 sequences. Looked up from germline, CDR1 is LGHDT and CDR2 is YNNKEL (reference sequence). This CDR3 spans 17 amino acids. Sequenced sample: naive CXCR3+ CD8+ T cells from blood. Documented subset: CD45RO-CCR7+CD27+CD95- naive CD8+ T cells expressing CXCR3 (TNR3+). J is TRBJ2-1 and V is TRBV3-1; the TRBD2 assignment by TCRdb is unverifiable without DNA. The sequence derives from a human donor in good health. Some clones in this sample may be carry-over from other donors' samples. CDR3: CASSLSTSGESYNEQFF.